This T cell receptor beta chain was sequenced during a study of cytomegalovirus exposure and HLA in healthy donors. Sampled while nominally healthy, donors likely had unrecorded immune exposures. 13 Jbeta primers and 60 Vbeta primers were used for the PCR. Sequenced by immunoSEQ multiplex PCR; TCRdb stores in-frame clones only, minus some. This table has about 200,000 clones, approximately 85% appearing once. Germline V gene sequence: CDR1 SGDLS, CDR2 YYNGEE. The junction had 14 bases not matched to a gene; V was cut back by 3 bases and J by 3 bases. CDR3 size: 20 residues. The sequenced sample was PBMCs. The chain recombines TRBV9 with TRBJ2-3, with 15 bases matching TRBD2. This sequence was found in a woman in her 50s in good health and CMV-seronegative. The CDR3 nucleotides are TGTGCCAGCAGCGGCCTCCCGGGACTAGCGGGAGGTAGGGGGACAGATACGCAGTATTTT. It specifies CASSGLPGLAGGRGTDTQYF.